This note documents a single TCR beta chain sequence. The data derive from a study of blood T cell repertoires in COVID-19. As for the study in general: T cells, B-cell-depleted T cells, or PBMCs provided the cDNA or gDNA that served as material.

Libraries were prepared by immunoSEQ multiplex PCR; TCRdb keeps only in-frame clonotypes and omits some of them. The table includes 80,000 to 100,000 clones, 70% to 90% detected once. The CDR3 consists of 16 residues. The V gene lost 7 bases and the J gene lost 2 bases, with 18 bases spanning the gap. Germline V gene sequence: CDR1 LNHDA, CDR2 SQIVND (reference sequence). The source of this sequence is a woman of 80 years or more with acute or convalescent COVID-19. The V gene is TRBV19, the J gene TRBJ2-1, with D maybe TRBD2 (6 bases). Sequencing input: peripheral blood. The CDR3 coding sequence is TGTGCCAGTATGGGGGGACCCCAGAGGGCCTACAATGAGCAGTTCTTC. Its protein product is CASMGGPQRAYNEQFF.